This T cell receptor (beta chain) was found in a study of Graves' ophthalmopathy and Graves' hyperthyroidism. The V end lost 5 bases, the J end lost 2 bases, and 12 bases lay between the germline ends. Germline V CDR1 and CDR2: LGHDT, YNNKEL (reference sequence). This CDR3 comprises 14 residues. Points from the study as a whole: Researchers report that a 13-signature model separated ophthalmopathy from stable hyperthyroidism, posting less than 90% sensitivity and roughly 81% specificity.

In its sample, this clonotype was seen many times. The target antigen is unknown. Moderate-to-severe activity, with CAS ≥3, NOSPECS ≥4 and duration under 3 months, characterized the donors with ophthalmopathy. Additional autoimmune diseases, uncontrolled infections, pregnancy or lactation disqualified patients. RNA served as the template for amplifying TCR beta CDR3 regions. The library came from an HTBI-primed first-round RT-PCR and a second-round multiplex PCR. TCRdb reprocessed the multiplex PCR reads with MiXCR, giving one entry per CDR3 protein. The table has 200,000 to 250,000 distinct CDR3 sequences, roughly 21% seen once; the top ten hold about 40%.

Source material: peripheral blood. The J gene is TRBJ1-1, the V gene TRBV3-1, with D unresolved. The sequence came from a woman in her fifties or sixties with Graves' ophthalmopathy. The CDR3 spells CASSDTYSNTEAFF. The CDR3 DNA reads as TGTGCCAGCAGCGACACTTACTCCAACACTGAAGCTTTCTTT.